In its sample, the clone carrying this T cell receptor beta chain was seen once. The antigen remains undetermined. It was from alopecia areata patients that lesional scalp punch biopsies and peripheral blood were collected. CD4+ and CD8+ T cells were sorted from PBMCs stained for CD3, CD4 and CD8. RNA was extracted and reverse transcribed into cDNA as the sequencing template. Clones were sequenced by immunoSEQ multiplex PCR, and TCRdb holds only the in-frame ones, with some missing. The data contain about 110,000 clones, under 65% of them singletons. The data were obtained in a study of CD8+ T cells in alopecia areata. General study findings and limits: Sequence data from scalp samples additionally include resident alphabeta T cells of normal skin.

Trimming left V 5 bases short and J 2 bases short, with 8 bases between. This CDR3 has 13 residues. Germline V lookup: CDR1 PRHDT, CDR2 FYEKMQ (reference sequence). The sequenced material came from NKG2D-low CD8+ T cells sorted from blood. The rearrangement joins TRBV13 to TRBJ2-3, with D unclear. This receptor was obtained from a human donor with alopecia areata. Here the CDR3 reads CASSPRITDTQYF. CDR3 nucleotide sequence: TGTGCCAGCAGCCCGAGGATCACAGATACGCAGTATTTT.